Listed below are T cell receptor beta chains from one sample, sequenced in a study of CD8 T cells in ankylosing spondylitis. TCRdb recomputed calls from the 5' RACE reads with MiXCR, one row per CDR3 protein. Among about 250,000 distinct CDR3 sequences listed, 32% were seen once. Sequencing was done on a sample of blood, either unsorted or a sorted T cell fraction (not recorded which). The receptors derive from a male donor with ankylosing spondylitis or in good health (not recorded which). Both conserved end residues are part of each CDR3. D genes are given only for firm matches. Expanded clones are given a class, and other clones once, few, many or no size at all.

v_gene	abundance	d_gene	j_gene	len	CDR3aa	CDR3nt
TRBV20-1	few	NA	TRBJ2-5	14	CSAVNDRPQETQYF	TGCAGTGCTGTGAATGACCGACCTCAAGAGACCCAGTACTTC
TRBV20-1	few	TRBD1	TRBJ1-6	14	CSALRQGDNSPLHF	TGCAGTGCCCTCCGACAGGGCGATAATTCCCCCCTCCACTTT
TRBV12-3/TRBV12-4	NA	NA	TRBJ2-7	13	CASSPPNYYEQYF	TGTGCCAGCAGTCCGCCGAATTACTACGAGCAGTACTTC
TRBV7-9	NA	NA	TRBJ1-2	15	CASSPVAGAVYGYTF	TGTGCCAGCAGCCCGGTGGCGGGAGCTGTCTATGGCTACACCTTC
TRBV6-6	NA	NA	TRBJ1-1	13	CASRDGPNTEAFF	TGTGCCAGCAGAGACGGACCGAACACTGAAGCTTTCTTT
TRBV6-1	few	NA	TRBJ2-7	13	CASGVEGSYEQYF	TGTGCCAGCGGGGTAGAGGGCTCCTACGAGCAGTACTTC
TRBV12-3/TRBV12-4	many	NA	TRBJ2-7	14	CASSPSGGPYEQYF	TGTGCCAGCAGTCCGTCAGGGGGGCCCTACGAGCAGTACTTC
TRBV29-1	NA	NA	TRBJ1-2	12	CSVETPNYGYTF	TGCAGCGTTGAGACCCCGAACTATGGCTACACCTTC
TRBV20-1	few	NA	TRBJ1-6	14	CSARSGPGYSPLHF	TGCAGTGCTAGATCGGGGCCGGGGTATTCACCCCTCCACTTT
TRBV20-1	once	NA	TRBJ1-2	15	CSAGVLGTGKYGYTF	TGCAGTGCTGGAGTCCTCGGGACGGGAAAATATGGCTACACCTTC
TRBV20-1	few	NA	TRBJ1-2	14	CSARGPQVFYGYTF	TGCAGTGCTAGAGGCCCACAGGTTTTCTATGGCTACACCTTC
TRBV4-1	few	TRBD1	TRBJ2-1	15	CASSQDMSGGNEQFF	TGCGCCAGCAGCCAAGACATGTCAGGGGGCAATGAGCAGTTCTTC
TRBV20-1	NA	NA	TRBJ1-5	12	CSASPGVQPQHF	TGCAGTGCTAGTCCTGGGGTTCAGCCCCAGCATTTT
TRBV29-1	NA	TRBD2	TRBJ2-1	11	CSETSGDEQFF	TGCAGTGAGACTAGCGGGGATGAGCAGTTCTTC
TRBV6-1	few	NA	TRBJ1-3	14	CASRSPRTGNTIYF	TGTGCCAGCAGGTCCCCGCGGACTGGAAACACCATATATTTT
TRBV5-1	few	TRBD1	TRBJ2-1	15	CASSFSGTGGIEQFF	TGCGCCAGCAGCTTTTCCGGGACAGGGGGCATTGAGCAGTTCTTC
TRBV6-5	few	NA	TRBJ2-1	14	CASSFRGDDNEQFF	TGTGCCAGCAGTTTCAGGGGCGATGACAATGAGCAGTTCTTC
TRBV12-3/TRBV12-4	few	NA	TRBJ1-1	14	CASSHAWLNTEAFF	TGTGCCAGCAGCCACGCCTGGCTGAACACTGAAGCTTTCTTT
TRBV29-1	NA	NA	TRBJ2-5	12	CSVGDGGQTQYF	TGCAGCGTTGGGGATGGGGGTCAGACCCAGTACTTC
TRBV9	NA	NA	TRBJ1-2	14	CASSALDRLYGYTF	TGTGCCAGCAGCGCCCTGGACAGACTATATGGCTACACCTTC
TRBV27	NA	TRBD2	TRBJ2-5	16	CASSPTSGGYQETQYF	TGTGCCAGCAGCCCGACTAGCGGGGGCTACCAAGAGACCCAGTACTTC
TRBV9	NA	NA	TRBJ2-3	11	CASSVADTQYF	TGTGCCAGCAGCGTAGCCGATACGCAGTATTTT
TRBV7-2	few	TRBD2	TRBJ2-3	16	CASSLTSGGTYDTQYF	TGTGCCAGCAGCTTAACTAGCGGGGGCACTTACGATACGCAGTATTTT
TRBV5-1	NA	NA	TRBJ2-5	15	CASSFLTGEQETQYF	TGCGCCAGCAGCTTTTTGACAGGCGAGCAAGAGACCCAGTACTTC
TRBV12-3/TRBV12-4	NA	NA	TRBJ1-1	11	CASLGRGQAFF	TGTGCCTCCCTCGGGCGGGGCCAGGCTTTCTTT
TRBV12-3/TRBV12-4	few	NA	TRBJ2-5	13	CASSRQGGATQYF	TGTGCCAGCAGCCGACAGGGAGGAGCGACCCAGTACTTC
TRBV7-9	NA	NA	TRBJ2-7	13	CASHDLTVYEQYF	TGTGCCAGCCACGACTTAACAGTTTACGAGCAGTACTTC
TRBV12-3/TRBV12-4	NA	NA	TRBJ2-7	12	CASSLGGSEQYF	TGTGCCAGCAGTTTAGGAGGCAGCGAGCAGTACTTC
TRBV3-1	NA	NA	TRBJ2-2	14	CASSLSGLTGELFF	TGTGCCAGCAGCCTTTCAGGGCTGACCGGGGAGCTGTTTTTT
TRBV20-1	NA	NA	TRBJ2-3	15	CSARDPATGTDTQYF	TGCAGTGCTAGAGACCCAGCGACTGGCACAGATACGCAGTATTTT
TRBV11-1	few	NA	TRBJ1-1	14	CASSLEGRQAEAFF	TGTGCCAGCAGCTTAGAGGGGCGACAGGCTGAAGCTTTCTTT
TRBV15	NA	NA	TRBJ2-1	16	CATSRGSTGEFNEQFF	TGTGCCACCAGCAGAGGGTCCACGGGGGAATTTAATGAGCAGTTCTTC
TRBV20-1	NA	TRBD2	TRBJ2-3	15	CSASVLAGGTDTQYF	TGCAGTGCTTCCGTACTAGCGGGGGGCACAGATACGCAGTATTTT
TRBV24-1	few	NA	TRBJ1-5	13	CATSVGLGQPQHF	TGTGCCACCAGTGTGGGGTTGGGGCAGCCCCAGCATTTT
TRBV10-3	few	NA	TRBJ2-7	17	CAISESGMAVSSYEQYF	TGTGCCATCAGTGAGTCAGGGATGGCAGTTTCCTCCTACGAGCAGTACTTC
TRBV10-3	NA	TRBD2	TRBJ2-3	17	CAISESGLALPRGGQYF	TGTGCCATCAGTGAGTCCGGCCTAGCCCTCCCACGGGGGGGGCAGTATTTT
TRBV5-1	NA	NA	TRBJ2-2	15	CASSFGRANTGELFF	TGCGCCAGCAGCTTTGGCAGGGCGAACACCGGGGAGCTGTTTTTT
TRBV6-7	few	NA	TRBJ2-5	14	CASRLARVRETQYF	TGTGCCAGCAGACTAGCAAGAGTGCGAGAGACCCAGTACTTC
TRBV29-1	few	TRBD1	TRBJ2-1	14	CSADPGQGGNEQFF	TGCAGCGCCGACCCGGGACAGGGTGGGAATGAGCAGTTCTTC
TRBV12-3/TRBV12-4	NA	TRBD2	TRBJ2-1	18	CAICLQTSGGSSYNEQFF	TGTGCCATCTGTTTACAGACTAGCGGGGGGAGCTCCTACAATGAGCAGTTCTTC